The rows below give T cell receptor beta chains drawn from one sample of a study of OX40 agonist ivuxolimab in advanced cancers. Assay used: immunoSEQ multiplex PCR; TCRdb lists only in-frame clones, some missing. The profile shows 40,000 to 55,000 clones, 86% of them singletons. The sequences come from CD4+ or CD8+ T cells sorted from blood, collected in a trial of the OX40 agonist ivuxolimab. The receptors stem from an adult with an advanced solid tumor such as melanoma, head and neck, liver or kidney cancer. Both conserved end residues are part of each CDR3. Clone size is stated in some rows and not others, as once, few, many or a class when expanded.

TRBJ2-5 | TRBV7-9 | . | CASSRQGGFRETQYF
TRBJ1-4 | TRBV19 | few | CASSIAGVGEKLFF
TRBJ2-1 | TRBV7-8 | . | CASSSGRGNEQFF
TRBJ2-1 | TRBV6-4 | . | CASKDRGDSSYNEQFF
TRBJ2-3 | TRBV6-5 | . | CASSYLAGGPNTQYF
TRBJ2-7 | TRBV30 | . | CAGGGRQGDHEQYF
TRBJ1-1 | TRBV14 | . | CASSHRGEAFF
TRBJ2-1 | TRBV5-6 | . | CASSLRGVLNNEQFF
TRBJ1-4 | TRBV18 | . | CASSSTGTGSEKLFF
TRBJ2-1 | TRBV5-1 | . | CASSLAGNNEQFF
TRBJ2-7 | TRBV4-1 | . | CASSQDGDFPYEQYF
TRBJ1-2 | TRBV30 | . | CAWTATGPAAF
TRBJ1-4 | TRBV10-3 | . | CAIGAGTRNEKLFF
TRBJ2-1 | TRBV27 | . | CASSRGRDYNEQFF
TRBJ2-7 | TRBV10-2 | . | CASRPGWLAGGTVHYEQYF
TRBJ1-5 | TRBV18 | . | CASSPPPGTSNQPQHF
TRBJ2-7 | TRBV9 | . | CASSPRSLWDSKRSYEQYF
TRBJ1-4 | TRBV18 | . | CASSLTGPGDEKLFF
TRBJ2-7 | TRBV4-1 | few | CASSRDLSRVVDEQYF
TRBJ2-1 | TRBV18 | . | CASSLQRTLNNEQFF
TRBJ2-7 | TRBV30 | . | CAWSVRVRGYEQYF
TRBJ1-1 | TRBV11-2 | . | CASKGYTEAFF
TRBJ1-2 | TRBV11-2 | . | CASSPTPAVGYTF
TRBJ2-3 | TRBV10-3 | . | CATDRGGAQDTQYF
TRBJ2-5 | TRBV30 | . | CAWSAGSETQYF
TRBJ1-1 | TRBV19 | few | CASLQGTTEAFF
TRBJ2-7 | TRBV27 | . | CASRAQHQTYEQYF
TRBJ2-1 | TRBV9 | once | CATSTGASGGANEQFF
TRBJ1-2 | TRBV30 | . | CAWNGRGVDGYTF
TRBJ1-3 | TRBV7-6 | . | CASSLAGSSGNTIYF
TRBJ2-5 | TRBV5-5 | . | CASSLAGIETQYF
TRBJ1-5 | TRBV10-2 | . | CASSETGTGRQPQHF
TRBJ2-7 | TRBV29-1 | once | CSVDRGGYEQYF
TRBJ2-7 | TRBV28 | . | CASTESLGEQYF
TRBJ2-2 | TRBV5-1 | once | CASSSRTGGNGELFF
TRBJ2-5 | TRBV29-1 | . | CSVEDLRLQETQYF
TRBJ2-3 | TRBV19 | . | CASSRQVFLDTQYF
TRBJ1-2 | TRBV7-2 | . | CASSQSWDITYGYTF
TRBJ2-7 | TRBV5-1 | few | CASKLAGTGDYEQYF
TRBJ1-4 | TRBV27 | . | CASSFSGTSREKLFF
TRBJ2-2 | TRBV5-4 | . | CASSLAGSAANTGELFF
TRBJ2-7 | TRBV5-6 | . | CASSLGGQGKIREF